The present T cell receptor (beta chain) was sequenced within a study of vaccination and CD4 T cells after COVID-19. The wider study: The peptides that stimulated the cells were overlapping spike peptides from SARS-CoV-2, HCoV-NL63, HCoV-OC43 and HCoV-229E.

To note about this clonotype: Its antigen is not identified.

CD4+ T cells that had been cultured provided DNA sequenced with the Oncomine TCR Beta short-read assay. Investigators isolated genomic DNA from cultured CD4+ T cells. MiXCR was run by TCRdb on the PCR reads, yielding one entry per CDR3 protein. The repertoire holds 15,000 to 20,000 distinct CDR3 sequences, with around 52% as singletons. The time point is: late sampling 161 to 241 days after vaccination in three convalescent patients. Documented treatment: approximately 10-day PBMC culture with coronavirus spike peptide pools or control peptides (ViraFEST assay). T cells were expanded with peptide pools, and expanded clonotypes were identified by TCR sequencing. The germline V gene has CDR1 DFQATT and CDR2 SNEGSKA (reference sequence). CDR3 size: 18 residues. V lost 0 bases and J lost 3; bases outside the gene matches: 9.

The sample here was CD4+ T cells from blood, cultured in vitro, taken about 7 months after SARS-CoV-2 vaccination. The rearrangement uses TRBV20-1 and TRBJ2-1, with 12 bases fitting TRBD2. The TCR was taken from a human donor who had recovered from COVID-19. CDR3 DNA: TGCAGTGCTAGAGATCGGGCTAGCGGGGGGGCCGGCTACAATGAGCAGTTCTTC. Protein sequence: CSARDRASGGAGYNEQFF.